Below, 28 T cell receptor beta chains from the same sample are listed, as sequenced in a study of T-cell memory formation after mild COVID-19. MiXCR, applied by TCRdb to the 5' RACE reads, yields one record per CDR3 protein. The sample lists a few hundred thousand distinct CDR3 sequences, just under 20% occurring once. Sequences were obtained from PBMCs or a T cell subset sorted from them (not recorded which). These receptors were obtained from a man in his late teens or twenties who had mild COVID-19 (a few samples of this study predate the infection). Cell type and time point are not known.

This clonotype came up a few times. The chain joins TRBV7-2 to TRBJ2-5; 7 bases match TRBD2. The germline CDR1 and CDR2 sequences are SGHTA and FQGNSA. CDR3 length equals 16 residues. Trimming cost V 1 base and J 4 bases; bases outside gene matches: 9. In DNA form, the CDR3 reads TGTGCCAGCAGCTTAGGAGTAGCTGGGGGGGGAGAGACCCAGTACTTC. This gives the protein CASSLGVAGGGETQYF. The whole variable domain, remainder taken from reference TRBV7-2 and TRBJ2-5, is GAGVSQSPSNKVTEKGKDVELRCDPISGHTALYWYRQSLGQGLEFLIYFQGNSAPDKSGLPSDRFSAERTGGSVSTLTIQRTQQEDSAVYLCASSLGVAGGGETQYFGPGTRLLVL.

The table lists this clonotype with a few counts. CDR3 in amino acids: CSVEETQGFSYNEQFF. For the CDR3, the DNA is TGCAGCGTTGAAGAGACACAGGGTTTCTCCTACAATGAGCAGTTCTTC. This chain connects TRBV29-1 to TRBJ2-1; D possibly corresponds to TRBD1 (6 bases). Germline loops: CDR1 SQVTM, CDR2 ANQGSEA. V lost 0 bases and J 0 bases, leaving 12 bases between the germline ends. This CDR3 has 16 residues.

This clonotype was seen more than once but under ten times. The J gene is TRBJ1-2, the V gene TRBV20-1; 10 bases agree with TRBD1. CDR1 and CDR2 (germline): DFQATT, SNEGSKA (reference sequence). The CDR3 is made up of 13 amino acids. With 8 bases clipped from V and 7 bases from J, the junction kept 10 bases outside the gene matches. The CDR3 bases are TGCAGTCGGCAGACAGGGGGCTTTGGTGGCTACACCTTC. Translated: CSRQTGGFGGYTF.

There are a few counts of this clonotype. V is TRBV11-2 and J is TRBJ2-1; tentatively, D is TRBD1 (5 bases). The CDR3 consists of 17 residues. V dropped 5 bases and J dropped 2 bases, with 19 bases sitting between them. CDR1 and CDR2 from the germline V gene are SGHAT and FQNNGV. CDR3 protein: CASSRRLGQGTYNEQFF. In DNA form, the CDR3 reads TGTGCCAGCAGCCGGCGTCTAGGGCAGGGAACCTACAATGAGCAGTTCTTC.

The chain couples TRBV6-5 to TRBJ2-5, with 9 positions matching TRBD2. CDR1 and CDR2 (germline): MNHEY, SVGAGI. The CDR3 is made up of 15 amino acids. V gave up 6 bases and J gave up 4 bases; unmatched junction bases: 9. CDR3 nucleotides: TGTGCCAGCAGGCCTCGAGGTAGCGGGGGAGAGACCCAGTACTTC. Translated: CASRPRGSGGETQYF.

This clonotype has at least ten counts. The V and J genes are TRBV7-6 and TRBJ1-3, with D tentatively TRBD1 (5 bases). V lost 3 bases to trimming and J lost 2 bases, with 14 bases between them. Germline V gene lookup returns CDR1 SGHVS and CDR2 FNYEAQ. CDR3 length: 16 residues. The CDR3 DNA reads TGTGCCAGCAGCTTTGGGCAGGGAAGGACTGGAAACACCATATATTTT. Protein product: CASSFGQGRTGNTIYF.

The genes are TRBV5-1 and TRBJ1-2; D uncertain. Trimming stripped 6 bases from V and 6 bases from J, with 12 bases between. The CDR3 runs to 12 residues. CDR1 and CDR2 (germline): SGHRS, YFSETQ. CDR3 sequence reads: CASIGPDNGYTF. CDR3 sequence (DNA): TGCGCCAGCATTGGGCCCGATAATGGCTACACCTTC.

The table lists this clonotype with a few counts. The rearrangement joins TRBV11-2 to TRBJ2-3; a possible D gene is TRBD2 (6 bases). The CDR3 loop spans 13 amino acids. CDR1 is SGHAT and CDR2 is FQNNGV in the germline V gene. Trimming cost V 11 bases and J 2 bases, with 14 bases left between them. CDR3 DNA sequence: TGTGCCGGTGCGGAGGGGAACACAGATACGCAGTATTTT. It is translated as CAGAEGNTDTQYF.

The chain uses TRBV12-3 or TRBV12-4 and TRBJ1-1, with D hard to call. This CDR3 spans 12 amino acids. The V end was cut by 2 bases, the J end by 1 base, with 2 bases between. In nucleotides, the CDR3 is TGTGCCAGCAGTTTATGGAACACTGAAGCTTTCTTT. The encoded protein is CASSLWNTEAFF.

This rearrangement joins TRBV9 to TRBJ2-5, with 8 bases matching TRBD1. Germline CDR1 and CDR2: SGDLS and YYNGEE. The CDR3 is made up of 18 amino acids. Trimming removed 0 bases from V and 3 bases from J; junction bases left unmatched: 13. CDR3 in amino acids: CASSVGPLGETGEETQYF. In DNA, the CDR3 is TGTGCCAGCAGCGTAGGTCCATTAGGGGAGACAGGGGAAGAGACCCAGTACTTC. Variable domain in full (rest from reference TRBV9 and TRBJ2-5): DSGVTQTPKHLITATGQRVTLRCSPRSGDLSVYWYQQSLDQGLQFLIQYYNGEERAKGNILERFSAQQFPDLHSELNLSSLELGDSALYFCASSVGPLGETGEETQYFGPGTRLLVL.

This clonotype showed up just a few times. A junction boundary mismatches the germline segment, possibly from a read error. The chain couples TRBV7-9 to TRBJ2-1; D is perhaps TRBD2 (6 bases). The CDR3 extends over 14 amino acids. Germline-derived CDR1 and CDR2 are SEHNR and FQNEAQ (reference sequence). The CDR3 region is CASSLGGAHNEQFF. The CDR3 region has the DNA TGTGCCAGCAGTTTAGGCGGGGCCCACAATGAGCAGTTCTTC.

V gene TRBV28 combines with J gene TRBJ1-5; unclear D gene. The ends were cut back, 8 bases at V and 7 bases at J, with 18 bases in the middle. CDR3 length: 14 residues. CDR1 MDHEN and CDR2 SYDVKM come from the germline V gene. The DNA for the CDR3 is TGTGCCAGCCATAGCCCCGTAGTCAGCCAGCCCCAGCATTTT. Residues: CASHSPVVSQPQHF. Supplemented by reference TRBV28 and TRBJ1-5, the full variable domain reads DVKVTQSSRYLVKRTGEKVFLECVQDMDHENMFWYRQDPGLGLRLIYFSYDVKMKEKGDIPEGYSVSREKKERFSLILESASTNQTSMYLCASHSPVVSQPQHFGDGTRLSIL.

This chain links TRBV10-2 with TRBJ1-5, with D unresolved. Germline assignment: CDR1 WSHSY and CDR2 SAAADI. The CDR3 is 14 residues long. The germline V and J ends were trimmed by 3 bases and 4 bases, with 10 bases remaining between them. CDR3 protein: CASSEPGVNQPQHF. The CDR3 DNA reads TGCGCCAGCAGTGAACCGGGAGTGAATCAGCCCCAGCATTTT.

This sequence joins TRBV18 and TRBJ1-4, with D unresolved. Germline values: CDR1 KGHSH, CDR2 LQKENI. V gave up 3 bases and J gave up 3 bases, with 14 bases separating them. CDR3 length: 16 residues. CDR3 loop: CASSPVQAFANEKLFF. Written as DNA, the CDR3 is TGTGCCAGCTCACCCGTCCAAGCGTTTGCTAATGAAAAACTGTTTTTT. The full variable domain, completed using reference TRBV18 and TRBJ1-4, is NAGVMQNPRHLVRRRGQEARLRCSPMKGHSHVYWYRQLPEEGLKFMVYLQKENIIDESGMPKERFSAEFPKEGPSILRIQQVVRGDSAAYFCASSPVQAFANEKLFFGSGTQLSVL.

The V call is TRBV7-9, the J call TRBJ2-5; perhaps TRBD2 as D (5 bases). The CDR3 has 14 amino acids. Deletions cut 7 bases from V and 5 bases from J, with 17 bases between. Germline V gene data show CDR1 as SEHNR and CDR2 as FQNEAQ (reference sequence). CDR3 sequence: CASTRTSDWETQYF. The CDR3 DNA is TGTGCCAGCACTCGCACTTCGGACTGGGAGACCCAGTACTTC.

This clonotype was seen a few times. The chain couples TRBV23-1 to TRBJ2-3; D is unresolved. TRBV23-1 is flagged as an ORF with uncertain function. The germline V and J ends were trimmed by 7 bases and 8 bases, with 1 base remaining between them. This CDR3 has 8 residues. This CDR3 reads CASTTQYF. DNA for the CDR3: TGCGCCAGCACTACGCAGTATTTT.

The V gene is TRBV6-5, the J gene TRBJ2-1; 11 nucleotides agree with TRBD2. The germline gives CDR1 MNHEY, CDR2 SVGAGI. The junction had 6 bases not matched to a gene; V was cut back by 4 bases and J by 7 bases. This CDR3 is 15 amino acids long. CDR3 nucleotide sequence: TGTGCCAGCAGTTTTACTAGCGGGGGAAGAAATGAGCAGTTCTTC. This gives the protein CASSFTSGGRNEQFF.

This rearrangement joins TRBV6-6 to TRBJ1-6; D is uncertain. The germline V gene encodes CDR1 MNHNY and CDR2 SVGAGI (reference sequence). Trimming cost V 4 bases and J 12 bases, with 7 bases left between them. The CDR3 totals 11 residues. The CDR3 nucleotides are TGTGCCAGCAGTTCCCTCGGACCCCTCCACTTT. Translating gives CASSSLGPLHF.

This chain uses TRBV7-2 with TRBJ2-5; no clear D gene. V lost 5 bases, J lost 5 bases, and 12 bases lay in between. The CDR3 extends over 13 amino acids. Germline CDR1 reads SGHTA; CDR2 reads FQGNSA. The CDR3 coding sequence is TGTGCCAGCAGCGCTCTTTATCTTGAGACCCAGTACTTC. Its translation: CASSALYLETQYF.

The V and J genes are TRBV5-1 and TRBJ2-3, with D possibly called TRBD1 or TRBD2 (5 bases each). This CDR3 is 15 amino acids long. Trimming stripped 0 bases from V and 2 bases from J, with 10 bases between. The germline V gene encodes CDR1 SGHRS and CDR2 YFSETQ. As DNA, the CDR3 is TGCGCCAGCAGCTTGGGGGACCCTTCCACAGATACGCAGTATTTT. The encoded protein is CASSLGDPSTDTQYF.

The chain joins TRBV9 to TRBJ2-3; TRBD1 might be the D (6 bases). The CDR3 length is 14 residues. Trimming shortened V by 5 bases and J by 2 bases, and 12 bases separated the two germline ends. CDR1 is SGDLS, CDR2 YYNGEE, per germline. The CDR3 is CASSEQGYTDTQYF. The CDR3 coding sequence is TGTGCCAGCAGTGAACAGGGATACACAGATACGCAGTATTTT.

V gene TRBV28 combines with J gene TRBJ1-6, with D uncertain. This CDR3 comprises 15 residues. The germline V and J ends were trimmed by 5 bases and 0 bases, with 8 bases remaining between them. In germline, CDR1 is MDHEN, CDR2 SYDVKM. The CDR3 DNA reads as TGTGCCAGCAGTCGTGGAGGCTCCTATAATTCACCCCTCCACTTT. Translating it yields CASSRGGSYNSPLHF.

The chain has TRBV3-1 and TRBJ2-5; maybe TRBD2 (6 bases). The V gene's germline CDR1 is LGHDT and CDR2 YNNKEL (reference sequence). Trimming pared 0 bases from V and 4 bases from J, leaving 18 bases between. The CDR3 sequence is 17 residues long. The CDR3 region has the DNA TGTGCCAGCAGCCAAGATCATTGGCTATTCGGGGGAGAGACCCAGTACTTC. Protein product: CASSQDHWLFGGETQYF.

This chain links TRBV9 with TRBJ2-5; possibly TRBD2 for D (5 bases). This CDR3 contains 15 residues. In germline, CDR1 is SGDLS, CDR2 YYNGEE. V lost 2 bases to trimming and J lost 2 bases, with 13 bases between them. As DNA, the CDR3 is TGTGCCAGCAGCGTCAGGACTGTTCAGCAAGAGACCCAGTACTTC. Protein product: CASSVRTVQQETQYF.

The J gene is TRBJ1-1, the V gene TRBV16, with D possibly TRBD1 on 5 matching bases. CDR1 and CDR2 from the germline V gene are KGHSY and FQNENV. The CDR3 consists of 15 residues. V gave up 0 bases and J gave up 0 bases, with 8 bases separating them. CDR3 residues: CASSQSWGMNTEAFF. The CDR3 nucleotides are TGTGCCAGCAGCCAATCGTGGGGGATGAACACTGAAGCTTTCTTT.

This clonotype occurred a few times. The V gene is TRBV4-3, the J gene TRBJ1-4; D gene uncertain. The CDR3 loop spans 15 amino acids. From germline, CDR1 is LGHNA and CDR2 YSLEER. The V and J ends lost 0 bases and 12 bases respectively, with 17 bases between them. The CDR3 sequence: CASSQEAEGGWELFF. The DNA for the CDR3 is TGCGCCAGCAGCCAAGAGGCGGAAGGAGGATGGGAACTGTTTTTT.

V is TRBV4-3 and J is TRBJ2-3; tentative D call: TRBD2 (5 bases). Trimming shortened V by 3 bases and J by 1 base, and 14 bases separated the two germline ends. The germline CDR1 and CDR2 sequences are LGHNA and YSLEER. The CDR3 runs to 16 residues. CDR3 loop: CASSHGLEARTDTQYF. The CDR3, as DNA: TGCGCCAGCAGCCATGGCCTGGAGGCCCGCACAGATACGCAGTATTTT.

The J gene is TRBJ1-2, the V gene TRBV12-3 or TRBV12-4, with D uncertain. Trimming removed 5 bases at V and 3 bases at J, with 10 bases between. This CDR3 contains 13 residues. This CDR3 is CASSLPGHYGYTF. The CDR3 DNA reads TGTGCCAGCAGTCTTCCTGGGCACTATGGCTACACCTTC.